Following are 26 T cell receptor beta chains from one sample sequenced in a study of CD8+ T cells in alopecia areata. RNA extraction was followed by reverse transcription into cDNA, which acted as the sequencing template. TCRdb's copy holds only in-frame clones and misses some; the assay was immunoSEQ multiplex PCR. The data contain 110,000 to 150,000 clones, roughly 54% of them seen just once; the ten biggest clones take up approximately 15%. Stated treatment: oral pan-JAK inhibitor, 5-10 mg twice daily. Sequenced material: CD8+ T cells sorted from blood, taken at week 4, from a patient treated with tofacitinib. The receptor source for this set is a human donor with alopecia areata.

The sample holds one count of this clone. This rearrangement joins TRBV4-1 to TRBJ2-5; the D gene could be TRBD1 or TRBD2 (5 bases each). CDR1 and CDR2 from the germline V gene are MGHRA and YSYEKL. The CDR3 consists of 17 residues. V lost 4 bases to trimming and J lost 1 base, with 19 bases between them. The CDR3 DNA reads TGCGCCAGCAGCCTTGCCCCGGGACGGCTATTCCAAGAGACCCAGTACTTC. This gives the protein CASSLAPGRLFQETQYF.

This clone was seen only a few times. CDR3 bases: TGTGCCAGCAGTTTAATGGGGGCGGCTGAAGCTTTCTTT. Translated: CASSLMGAAEAFF. The V and J genes are TRBV27 and TRBJ1-1, with D maybe TRBD1 (6 bases). This CDR3 region has 13 residues. Germline-derived CDR1 and CDR2 are MNHEY and SMNVEV (reference sequence). The ends were cut back, 2 bases at V and 6 bases at J, with 10 bases in the middle.

The rearrangement uses TRBV7-9 and TRBJ1-1; D ambiguous. The CDR3 is 15 amino acids. Germline loops: CDR1 SEHNR, CDR2 FQNEAQ (reference sequence). V shed 4 bases and J shed 6 bases, with 18 bases lying between them. The CDR3 DNA follows: TGTGCCAGCAGCTCCCCAATCAGTCCAAGCTCTGAAGCTTTCTTT. Translated, it gives CASSSPISPSSEAFF.

CDR3 in DNA: TGTGCCACCAGCAGAGACGGGGAGGGAACAGATACGCAGTATTTT. Its protein is CATSRDGEGTDTQYF. This sequence joins TRBV15 and TRBJ2-3; 7 bases are shared with TRBD2. CDR3 length: 15 amino acids. The germline V gene encodes CDR1 LNHNV and CDR2 YYDKDF (reference sequence). V was clipped by 0 bases and J by 3 bases; unmatched bases: 3.

This clone was recorded a few times. This sequence joins TRBV7-9 and TRBJ2-5, with D tentatively TRBD1 (5 bases). V lost 2 bases and J 1 base, leaving 8 bases between the germline ends. This CDR3 contains 14 residues. Germline loops: CDR1 SEHNR, CDR2 FQNEAQ (reference sequence). CDR3 residues: CASSLTRVQETQYF. CDR3 coding DNA: TGTGCCAGCAGCTTAACCAGGGTCCAAGAGACCCAGTACTTC.

The chain joins TRBV5-1 to TRBJ2-7; 7 bases align to TRBD1. The CDR3 has 14 amino acids. Losses at the gene ends were 2 bases for V and 2 bases for J; bases not matched to a gene: 4. Germline lookup yields CDR1 SGHRS and CDR2 YFSETQ. CDR3 sequence reads: CASSLEGGAYEQYF. In DNA form, the CDR3 reads TGCGCCAGCAGCTTAGAAGGGGGCGCCTACGAGCAGTACTTC.

This chain uses TRBV30 with TRBJ1-6; tentatively, D is TRBD1 (5 bases). Trimming left V 2 bases short and J 9 bases short, with 11 bases between. The CDR3 length is 13 residues. In germline, CDR1 is GTSNPN, CDR2 SVGIG (reference sequence). CDR3 coding DNA: TGTGCCTGGAGTATACAGGAGGGTTCACCCCTCCACTTT. Translated, it gives CAWSIQEGSPLHF.

V and J are TRBV27 and TRBJ1-6; D perhaps matches TRBD1 (5 bases). V was cut by 2 bases and J by 7 bases, with 9 bases left in between. CDR3 length: 14 residues. Germline V gene lookup returns CDR1 MNHEY and CDR2 SMNVEV (reference sequence). The CDR3 DNA follows: TGTGCCAGCAGTTTACAGGGTAGGAATTCACCCCTCCACTTT. The encoded protein is CASSLQGRNSPLHF.

The CDR3 is CSVIDRQETQYF. CDR3 DNA: TGCAGCGTTATTGACAGACAAGAGACCCAGTACTTC. J is TRBJ2-5 and V is TRBV29-1; a possible D gene is TRBD1 (5 bases). Trimming shortened V by 5 bases and J by 2 bases, and 9 bases separated the two germline ends. Looked up from germline, CDR1 is SQVTM and CDR2 is ANQGSEA. This CDR3 is built from 12 residues.

The genes are TRBV7-9 and TRBJ2-7; TRBD1 matches at 7 bases. CDR1 and CDR2 (germline): SEHNR, FQNEAQ (reference sequence). This CDR3 spans 14 amino acids. Unmatched junction bases numbered 6, after V lost 5 bases and J lost 2 bases. This CDR3 reads CASSAGDSPYEQYF. Here the CDR3 DNA reads TGTGCCAGCAGCGCAGGGGACAGTCCCTACGAGCAGTACTTC.

The chain joins TRBV7-9 to TRBJ1-1; no clear D. Germline V gene data show CDR1 as SEHNR and CDR2 as FQNEAQ (reference sequence). Between the trimmed V and J ends, which lost 4 bases and 5 bases, there was a span of 20 bases. The CDR3 has 16 amino acids. CDR3 sequence reads: CASSSPATQKRTEAFF. CDR3 nucleotide sequence: TGTGCCAGCAGCTCCCCGGCGACGCAAAAAAGGACTGAAGCTTTCTTT.

V gene TRBV6-5 combines with J gene TRBJ2-2, with D perhaps TRBD1 or TRBD2 (5 bases each). Germline CDR1 reads MNHEY; CDR2 reads SVGAGI. V gave up 6 bases and J gave up 9 bases, with 8 bases separating them. The CDR3 has 11 amino acids. The CDR3 reads CASRMGRELFF. In nucleotides, the CDR3 is TGTGCCAGCAGAATGGGACGGGAGCTGTTTTTT.

This clone has only a few counts. V gene TRBV5-8 combines with J gene TRBJ2-7; D not resolved. The CDR3 runs to 11 residues. CDR1 is SGHTS and CDR2 is YDEGEE in the germline V gene. Trimming stripped 1 base from V and 7 bases from J, with 6 bases between. Here the CDR3 DNA reads TGTGCCAGCAGCTTGACAATTGAGCAGTACTTC. Protein: CASSLTIEQYF.

The chain links TRBV7-2 to TRBJ1-2; D might be TRBD1 (5 bases). V shed 4 bases and J shed 2 bases, with 11 bases lying between them. This CDR3 comprises 14 residues. Germline V lookup: CDR1 SGHTA, CDR2 FQGNSA. The CDR3, as DNA: TGTGCCAGCAGCTGGGGCAGCGCCAACTATGGCTACACCTTC. Translating it yields CASSWGSANYGYTF.

The rearrangement joins TRBV29-1 to TRBJ1-2, with 7 positions matching TRBD1. V shed 7 bases and J 4 bases; nucleotides not matched to a gene: 18. Per the germline V gene, CDR1 is SQVTM and CDR2 is ANQGSEA. There are 16 residues in the CDR3. CDR3 protein: CSDISWTGQSPYGYTF. In nucleotides, the CDR3 is TGCAGCGACATCTCGTGGACAGGTCAATCTCCCTATGGCTACACCTTC.

The chain carries TRBV11-2 and TRBJ2-5; perhaps TRBD2 as D (5 bases). The CDR3 totals 14 residues. Germline values: CDR1 SGHAT, CDR2 FQNNGV. The germline V and J ends were trimmed by 0 bases and 5 bases, with 10 bases remaining between them. Written as DNA, the CDR3 is TGTGCCAGCAGCTTAGATGCGGGCTGGGAGACCCAGTACTTC. Residues: CASSLDAGWETQYF.

This sequence joins TRBV7-3 and TRBJ2-1; 13 nucleotides match TRBD2. The CDR3 has 18 residues. V dropped 4 bases and J dropped 0; count of bases not matched to a gene: 6. Germline V lookup: CDR1 SGHTA, CDR2 FQGTGA. DNA of the CDR3: TGTGCCAGCAGCTGGACTAGCGGGGGCAGGAGCTCCTACAATGAGCAGTTCTTC. This codes for CASSWTSGGRSSYNEQFF.

The chain has TRBV30 and TRBJ2-3; 7 bases fit TRBD1. CDR3 size: 13 residues. V lost 1 base and J lost 4; bases outside the gene matches: 2. Germline lookup yields CDR1 GTSNPN and CDR2 SVGIG (reference sequence). As DNA, the CDR3 is TGTGCCTGGAGTGGACAGGGACCAGATACGCAGTATTTT. It encodes CAWSGQGPDTQYF.

The rearrangement joins TRBV2 to TRBJ1-3; D unclear. The V gene lost 1 base and the J gene lost 1 base, with 8 bases spanning the gap. Per germline, CDR1 SNHLY and CDR2 FYNNEI. The CDR3 has 15 residues. In DNA, the CDR3 is TGTGCCAGCAGTGAAGATTGGGGATCTGGAAACACCATATATTTT. Protein: CASSEDWGSGNTIYF. The variable domain in full, completed from reference TRBV2 and TRBJ1-3, reads EPEVTQTPSHQVTQMGQEVILRCVPISNHLYFYWYRQILGQKVEFLVSFYNNEISEKSEIFDDQFSVERPDGSNFTLKIRSTKLEDSAMYFCASSEDWGSGNTIYFGEGSWLTVV.

V usage is TRBV27 and J usage is TRBJ1-1, with D maybe TRBD1 (6 bases). The V and J ends lost 5 bases and 5 bases respectively, with 15 bases between them. From germline, CDR1 is MNHEY and CDR2 SMNVEV (reference sequence). This CDR3 is 14 amino acids long. DNA for the CDR3: TGTGCCAGCAGTGATCGGGGGCGGAATACTGAAGCTTTCTTT. As protein: CASSDRGRNTEAFF.

The gene calls are TRBV27 and TRBJ2-1; 13 nucleotides align to TRBD2. The CDR3 loop spans 18 amino acids. Trimming took 4 bases from V and 8 from J; bases not matched to a gene: 14. CDR1 is MNHEY, CDR2 SMNVEV, per germline (reference sequence). CDR3 DNA sequence: TGTGCCAGCAGTTGGACTAGCGGGGGATCAACCGTGCGACATGAGCAGTTCTTC. It specifies CASSWTSGGSTVRHEQFF.

The V call is TRBV4-3, the J call TRBJ1-1; weak D call: TRBD1 (5 bases). Deletions cut 1 base from V and 1 base from J, with 16 bases between. Per the germline V gene, CDR1 is LGHNA and CDR2 is YSLEER. The CDR3 extends over 17 amino acids. Written as DNA, the CDR3 is TGCGCCAGCAGCCAAGGCCCGGAATGGGGCGAGAACACTGAAGCTTTCTTT. It specifies CASSQGPEWGENTEAFF.

This clone was seen a handful of times. V and J are TRBV15 and TRBJ2-7, with a tentative D call TRBD1 (5 bases). The V and J ends lost 4 bases and 2 bases respectively, with 18 bases between them. The V gene's germline CDR1 is LNHNV and CDR2 YYDKDF (reference sequence). This CDR3 spans 16 amino acids. CDR3 coding DNA: TGTGCCACCAGCATAGATCAGGGCGAGCCCGCCTACGAGCAGTACTTC. Residues: CATSIDQGEPAYEQYF.

Details on this clone: The junction departs from the called germline gene at one end, perhaps through a read error. V gene TRBV7-7 combines with J gene TRBJ2-7; D uncertain. The germline V gene encodes CDR1 SSHAT and CDR2 FNYEAQ (reference sequence). This CDR3 has 14 amino acids. CDR3 sequence: CASSPGPERYEQYF. CDR3 bases: TGTGCTAGCAGCCCGGGCCCAGAACGCTACGAGCAGTACTTC.

The V call is TRBV19, the J call TRBJ1-1, with 9 nucleotides matching TRBD1. CDR1 LNHDA and CDR2 SQIVND come from the germline V gene (reference sequence). V shed 5 bases, J shed 4 bases, and the junction held 11 bases outside the gene matches. The CDR3 totals 16 residues. The CDR3 is CASSLPGTGRLTEAFF. CDR3 coding DNA: TGTGCCAGTAGTCTACCCGGGACAGGGAGGCTCACTGAAGCTTTCTTT.

The V call is TRBV5-6, the J call TRBJ2-5, with 7 bases that match TRBD1. J lost 5 bases, V lost 4 bases, and 8 bases had no gene match. From germline, CDR1 is SGHDT and CDR2 YYEEEE. The CDR3 extends over 14 amino acids. The CDR3 sequence: CASSLLDRAETQYF. CDR3 bases: TGTGCCAGCAGCCTACTCGACAGGGCCGAGACCCAGTACTTC.